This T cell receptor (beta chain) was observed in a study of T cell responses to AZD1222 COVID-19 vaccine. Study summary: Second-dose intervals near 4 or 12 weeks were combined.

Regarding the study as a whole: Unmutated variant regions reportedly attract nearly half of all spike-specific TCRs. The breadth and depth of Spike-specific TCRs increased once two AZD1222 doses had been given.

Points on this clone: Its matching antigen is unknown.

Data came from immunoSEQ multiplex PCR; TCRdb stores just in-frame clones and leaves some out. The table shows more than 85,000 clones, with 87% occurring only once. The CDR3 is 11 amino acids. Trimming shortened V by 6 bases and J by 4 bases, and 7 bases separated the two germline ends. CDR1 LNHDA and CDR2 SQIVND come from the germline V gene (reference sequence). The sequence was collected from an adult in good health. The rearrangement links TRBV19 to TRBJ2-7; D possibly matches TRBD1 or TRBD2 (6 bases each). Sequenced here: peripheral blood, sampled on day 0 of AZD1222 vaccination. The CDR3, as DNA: TGTGCCAGTAGAGGGGGGTACGAGCAGTACTTC. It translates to CASRGGYEQYF. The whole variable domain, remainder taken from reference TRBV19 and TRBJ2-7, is DGGITQSPKYLFRKEGQNVTLSCEQNLNHDAMYWYRQDPGQGLRLIYYSQIVNDFQKGDIAEGYSVSREKKESFPLTVTSAQKNPTAFYLCASRGGYEQYFGPGTRLTVT.